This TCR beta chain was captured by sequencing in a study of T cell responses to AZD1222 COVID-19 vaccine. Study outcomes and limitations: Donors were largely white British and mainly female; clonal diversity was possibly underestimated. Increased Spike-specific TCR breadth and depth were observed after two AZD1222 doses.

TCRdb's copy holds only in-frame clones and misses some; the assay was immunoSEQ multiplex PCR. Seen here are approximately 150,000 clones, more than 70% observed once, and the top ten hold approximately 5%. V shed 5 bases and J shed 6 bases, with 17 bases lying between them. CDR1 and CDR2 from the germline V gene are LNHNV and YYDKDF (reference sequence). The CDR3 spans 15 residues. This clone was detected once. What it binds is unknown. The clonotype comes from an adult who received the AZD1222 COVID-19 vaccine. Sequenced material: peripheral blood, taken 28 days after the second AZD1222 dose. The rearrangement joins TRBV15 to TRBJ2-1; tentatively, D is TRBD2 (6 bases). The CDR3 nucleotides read TGTGCCACCAGCCCCCTGGCGGGACTGGGCAATGAGCAGTTCTTC. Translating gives CATSPLAGLGNEQFF.